These 10 T cell receptor beta chains originate from one sample sequenced in a study of blood T cells in healthy people across ages. The use of a sample-barcoded 5' primer and a J-beta primer mix characterized a second PCR of roughly 6 to 11 cycles. TCRdb re-analysed the 5' RACE reads in MiXCR, keeping a single row per CDR3 protein. The sample carries hundreds of thousands of distinct CDR3 sequences, around a fifth recorded once. Input material: blood. These receptor sequences come from a man aged 70-80 years in good health.

The chain links TRBV4-1 to TRBJ2-5; D is possibly TRBD1 (6 bases). Between the trimmed V and J ends, which lost 1 base and 4 bases, there was a span of 19 bases. The germline CDR1 and CDR2 sequences are MGHRA and YSYEKL. The CDR3 runs 17 residues. In nucleotides, the CDR3 is TGCGCCAGCAGCCAAGTTAAGGGGCAGGGGATGGGAGAGACCCAGTACTTC. Its protein is CASSQVKGQGMGETQYF.

This clonotype was observed a few times. This sequence joins TRBV20-1 and TRBJ2-1; TRBD1 matches 8 bases. CDR3 length equals 14 residues. Germline V gives CDR1 DFQATT, CDR2 SNEGSKA (reference sequence). V lost 5 bases and J lost 8; bases outside the gene matches: 11. The CDR3 reads CSAEPDRGRDEQFF. CDR3 nucleotides: TGCAGTGCTGAACCCGACAGGGGACGCGATGAGCAGTTCTTC.

This clonotype was detected a few times. The J gene is TRBJ2-2, the V gene TRBV30; either TRBD1 or TRBD2 may supply D (5 bases each). The CDR3 is 13 residues long. CDR1 and CDR2 (germline): GTSNPN, SVGIG (reference sequence). V was pared by 4 bases and J by 2 bases, with 8 bases between. CDR3 DNA sequence: TGTGCCTGGACTGGGACCAACACCGGGGAGCTGTTTTTT. The encoded protein is CAWTGTNTGELFF.

This clonotype was observed a few times. The chain uses TRBV27 and TRBJ2-1; possibly TRBD1 for D (6 bases). Germline V gives CDR1 MNHEY, CDR2 SMNVEV (reference sequence). The CDR3 consists of 15 residues. Trimming took 3 bases from V and 3 from J, leaving 12 bases between them. The CDR3 sequence: CASSFWTELYNEQFF. The DNA of the CDR3 is TGTGCCAGCAGTTTCTGGACAGAGCTCTACAATGAGCAGTTCTTC.

This rearrangement joins TRBV15 to TRBJ2-2; no definite D call. Trimming removed 0 bases from V and 1 base from J, with 6 bases in between. This CDR3 is built from 15 residues. In germline, CDR1 is LNHNV, CDR2 YYDKDF (reference sequence). In nucleotides, the CDR3 is TGTGCCACCAGCAGAGATTTGCAGAACACCGGGGAGCTGTTTTTT. Amino acids: CATSRDLQNTGELFF. Filled out from reference TRBV15 and TRBJ2-2, the complete variable domain reads DAMVIQNPRYQVTQFGKPVTLSCSQTLNHNVMYWYQQKSSQAPKLLFHYYDKDFNNEADTPDNFQSRRPNTSFCFLDIRSPGLGDTAMYLCATSRDLQNTGELFFGEGSRLTVL.

This clonotype has just a few counts. V is TRBV3-1 and J is TRBJ2-1; D gene uncertain. Germline loops: CDR1 LGHDT, CDR2 YNNKEL (reference sequence). There are 14 residues in the CDR3. Trimming removed 4 bases from V and 3 bases from J, with 10 bases in between. The CDR3 DNA follows: TGTGCCAGCAGCCCAACGGCAGTCTACAATGAGCAGTTCTTC. This codes for CASSPTAVYNEQFF.

The chain combines TRBV19 with TRBJ1-4; D gene unclear. The CDR3 has 13 residues. The germline V gene has CDR1 LNHDA and CDR2 SQIVND (reference sequence). The V end lost 9 bases, the J end lost 4 bases, and 12 bases lay between the germline ends. The DNA of the CDR3 is TGTGCCAGCGCTGGACTGATTAATGAAAAACTGTTTTTT. Residues: CASAGLINEKLFF.

The rearrangement joins TRBV11-2 to TRBJ2-4; D is uncertain. Trimming cost V 3 bases and J 1 base, with 7 bases left between them. CDR1 and CDR2 (germline): SGHAT, FQNNGV. This CDR3 comprises 14 residues. In DNA form, the CDR3 reads TGTGCCAGCAGCTTTGAGTATGCCAAAAACATTCAGTACTTC. Amino acids: CASSFEYAKNIQYF.

V gene TRBV5-5 combines with J gene TRBJ1-5, with D perhaps matching TRBD1 (6 bases). The CDR3 consists of 15 residues. V gave up 0 bases and J gave up 5 bases, with 12 bases separating them. Germline loops: CDR1 SGHKS, CDR2 YYEKEE (reference sequence). This chain's CDR3 is CASSLEGGGHQPQHF. The DNA for the CDR3 is TGTGCCAGCAGCTTGGAGGGGGGGGGCCATCAGCCCCAGCATTTT. Using reference TRBV5-5 and TRBJ1-5 for the parts outside the CDR3, the full variable domain is DAGVTQSPTHLIKTRGQQVTLRCSPISGHKSVSWYQQVLGQGPQFIFQYYEKEERGRGNFPDRFSARQFPNYSSELNVNALLLGDSALYLCASSLEGGGHQPQHFGDGTRLSIL.

V and J are TRBV7-6 and TRBJ2-1; D call uncertain. The CDR3 is 13 residues long. V was clipped by 2 bases and J by 4 bases, with 6 bases between them. Germline V gene lookup returns CDR1 SGHVS and CDR2 FNYEAQ. The CDR3 region has the DNA TGTGCCAGCAGCTTAACGGCTTACAATGAGCAGTTCTTC. As protein: CASSLTAYNEQFF.